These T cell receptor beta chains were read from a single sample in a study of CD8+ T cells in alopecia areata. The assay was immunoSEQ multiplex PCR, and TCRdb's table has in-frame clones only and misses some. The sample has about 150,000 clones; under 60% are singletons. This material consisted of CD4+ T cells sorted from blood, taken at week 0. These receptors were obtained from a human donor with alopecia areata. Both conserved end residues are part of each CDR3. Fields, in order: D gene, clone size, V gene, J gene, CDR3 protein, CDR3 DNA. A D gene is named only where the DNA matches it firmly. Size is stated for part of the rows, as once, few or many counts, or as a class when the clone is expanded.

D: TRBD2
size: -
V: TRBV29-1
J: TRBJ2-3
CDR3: CSVELGGDTQYF
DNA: TGCAGCGTTGAATTGGGAGGGGATACGCAGTATTTT

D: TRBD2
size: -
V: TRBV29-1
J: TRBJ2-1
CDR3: CSVVRTSINEQFF
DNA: TGCAGCGTTGTAAGGACTAGCATTAATGAGCAGTTCTTC

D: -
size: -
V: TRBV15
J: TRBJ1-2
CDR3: CATSRENGPYGYTF
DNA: TGTGCCACCAGCAGAGAAAACGGGCCCTATGGCTACACCTTC

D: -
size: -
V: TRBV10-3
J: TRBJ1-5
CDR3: CAISGTENQPQHF
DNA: TGTGCCATCAGTGGGACAGAAAATCAGCCCCAGCATTTT

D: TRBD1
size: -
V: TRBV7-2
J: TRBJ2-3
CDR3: CASSLNGDRGLSADTQYF
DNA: TGTGCCAGCAGCCTCAACGGAGACAGGGGGCTTAGCGCAGATACGCAGTATTTT

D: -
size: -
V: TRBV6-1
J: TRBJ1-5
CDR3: CASRWEHNQPQHF
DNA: TGTGCCAGCCGCTGGGAGCACAATCAGCCCCAGCATTTT

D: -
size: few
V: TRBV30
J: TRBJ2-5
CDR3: CAWTVGMGQETQYF
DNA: TGTGCCTGGACGGTCGGCATGGGCCAAGAGACCCAGTACTTC

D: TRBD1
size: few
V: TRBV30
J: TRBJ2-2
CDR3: CAWSGTGGVRNTGELFF
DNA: TGTGCCTGGAGTGGGACAGGGGGCGTGCGCAACACCGGGGAGCTGTTTTTT

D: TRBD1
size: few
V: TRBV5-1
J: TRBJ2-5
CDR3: CASSLAGQNRQETQYF
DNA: TGCGCCAGCAGCTTGGCGGGACAGAACCGGCAAGAGACCCAGTACTTC

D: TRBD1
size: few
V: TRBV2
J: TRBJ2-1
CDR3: CASSPGGSRVSNEQFF
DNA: TGTGCCAGCAGCCCAGGGGGCTCTCGAGTTAGCAATGAGCAGTTCTTC

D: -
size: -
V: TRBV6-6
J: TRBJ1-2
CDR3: CASRRDVNYGYTF
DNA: TGTGCCAGCAGGCGGGACGTTAACTATGGCTACACCTTC

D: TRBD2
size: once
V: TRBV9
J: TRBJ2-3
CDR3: CASSVLGLAGGDTQYF
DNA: TGTGCCAGCAGCGTCTTGGGACTAGCGGGGGGAGATACGCAGTATTTT

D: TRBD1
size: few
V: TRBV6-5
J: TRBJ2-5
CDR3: CASSVQGAGLETQYF
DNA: TGTGCCAGCAGTGTCCAGGGGGCCGGACTCGAGACCCAGTACTTC

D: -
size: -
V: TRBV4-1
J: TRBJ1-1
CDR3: CASSQEGIMGGNTEAFF
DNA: TGCGCCAGCAGCCAAGAGGGTATCATGGGGGGGAACACTGAAGCTTTCTTT

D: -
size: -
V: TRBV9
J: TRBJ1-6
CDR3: CASSVSGSYNSPLHF
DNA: TGTGCCAGCAGCGTATCCGGCTCCTATAATTCACCCCTCCACTTT

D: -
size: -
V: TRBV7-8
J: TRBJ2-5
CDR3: CASSPPGVRETQYF
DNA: TGTGCCAGCAGCCCCCCGGGGGTCCGGGAGACCCAGTACTTC

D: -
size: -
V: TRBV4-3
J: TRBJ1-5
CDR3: CASSQEGGPQHF
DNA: TGCGCCAGCAGCCAAGAAGGGGGGCCCCAGCATTTT

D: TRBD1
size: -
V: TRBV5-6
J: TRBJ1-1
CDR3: CASSLAQGGNTEAFF
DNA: TGTGCCAGCAGCTTGGCCCAGGGGGGAAACACTGAAGCTTTCTTT

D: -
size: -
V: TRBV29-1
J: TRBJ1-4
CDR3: CSAGDEKLFF
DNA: TGCAGCGCAGGGGACGAAAAACTGTTTTTT

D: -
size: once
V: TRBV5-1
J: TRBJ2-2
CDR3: CASSLETGELFF
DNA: TGCGCCAGCAGCTTGGAGACCGGGGAGCTGTTTTTT

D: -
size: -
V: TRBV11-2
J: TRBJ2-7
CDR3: CASSLDGGYEQYF
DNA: TGTGCCAGCAGCTTAGATGGCGGCTACGAGCAGTACTTC